These 9 T cell receptor beta chains originate from one sample sequenced in a study of T cells in localized non-small cell lung cancer. TCRdb's table, derived via immunoSEQ multiplex PCR, lists solely in-frame clones and lacks some. The sample records approximately 900 clones, 24% being singletons. The sample was lung tumor tissue, taken before any cancer treatment. The receptors were sampled from a woman aged 35-75 years with stage I squamous cell lung carcinoma.

V usage is TRBV15 and J usage is TRBJ1-6, with D perhaps matching TRBD1 (5 bases). V was cut by 0 bases and J by 9 bases, with 9 bases left in between. The CDR3 runs to 14 residues. Germline-derived CDR1 and CDR2 are LNHNV and YYDKDF (reference sequence). CDR3: CATSRDNGGSPLHF. CDR3 DNA: TGTGCCACCAGCAGAGATAACGGGGGTTCACCCCTCCACTTT.

By frequency in the sample, this clone is large. V gene TRBV29-1 combines with J gene TRBJ1-1; no firm D call. The germline gives CDR1 SQVTM, CDR2 ANQGSEA. CDR3 length: 13 residues. Trimming stripped 3 bases from V and 1 base from J, with 9 bases between. The CDR3 sequence is CSVEELQNTEAFF. The CDR3 DNA follows: TGCAGCGTTGAGGAACTGCAGAACACTGAAGCTTTCTTT.

The V and J genes are TRBV5-1 and TRBJ2-1, with 16 positions matching TRBD2. The CDR3 is 18 amino acids. Germline-derived CDR1 and CDR2 are SGHRS and YFSETQ. V lost 4 bases to trimming and J lost 2 bases; unmatched junction nucleotides: 6. CDR3 sequence reads: CASSQGLAGGLTYNEQFF. The CDR3 DNA follows: TGCGCCAGCAGCCAGGGACTAGCGGGAGGGCTGACCTACAATGAGCAGTTCTTC.

This clone was seen only a few times. The chain links TRBV28 to TRBJ2-3; unclear D gene. This CDR3 region has 13 residues. CDR1 MDHEN and CDR2 SYDVKM come from the germline V gene. V dropped 8 bases and J dropped 5 bases, with 14 bases sitting between them. The CDR3 sequence: CASATNIIDTQYF. As DNA, the CDR3 is TGTGCCAGCGCCACGAACATTATAGATACGCAGTATTTT.

By share of the sample, this clone is medium-sized. The chain is built from TRBV11-3 and TRBJ2-7; maybe TRBD1 (6 bases). The CDR3 has 15 amino acids. V lost 5 bases, J lost 5 bases, and 19 bases lay in between. Germline V gives CDR1 SGHNT, CDR2 YENEEA. CDR3 protein: CASSQGGGRAHEQYF. The CDR3 nucleotides are TGTGCCAGCAGCCAAGGTGGGGGCAGGGCCCACGAGCAGTACTTC.

DNA of the CDR3: TGTGCCAGCAGTTTATCCGGAAATACGCAGTATTTT. Translation gives CASSLSGNTQYF. This chain connects TRBV28 to TRBJ2-3; no firm D call. The germline V gene encodes CDR1 MDHEN and CDR2 SYDVKM. There are 12 residues in the CDR3. Trimming pared 1 base from V and 7 bases from J, leaving 6 bases between.

This clone has only a few counts. This chain joins TRBV6-8 and TRBJ1-2; the D gene is possibly TRBD1 (6 bases). The CDR3 has 14 residues. Per germline, CDR1 MNHGY and CDR2 SAAAGT. V was cut by 6 bases and J by 8 bases, with 19 bases left in between. CDR3: CASSTIDRFKGYTF. In nucleotides, the CDR3 is TGTGCCAGCAGCACCATCGACAGGTTCAAAGGCTACACCTTC.

This clone appeared a single time. This chain uses TRBV25-1 with TRBJ2-7; D assignment may be TRBD1 or TRBD2 (5 bases each). The V end was cut by 4 bases, the J end by 4 bases, with 14 bases between. Germline CDR1 MGHDK, CDR2 SYGVNS. The CDR3 is 14 residues long. CDR3 in DNA: TGTGCCAGCAGTGCCGGGGTTGGGGGTTACGAGCAGTACTTC. Protein product: CASSAGVGGYEQYF.

This chain joins TRBV29-1 and TRBJ1-2; a weak D match, TRBD1 (5 bases). Trimming stripped 3 bases from V and 1 base from J, with 9 bases between. The length of the CDR3 is 13 residues. In germline, CDR1 is SQVTM, CDR2 ANQGSEA. The CDR3 DNA follows: TGCAGCGTTGATCAGGGAGGTAACTATGGCTACACCTTC. The encoded protein is CSVDQGGNYGYTF.